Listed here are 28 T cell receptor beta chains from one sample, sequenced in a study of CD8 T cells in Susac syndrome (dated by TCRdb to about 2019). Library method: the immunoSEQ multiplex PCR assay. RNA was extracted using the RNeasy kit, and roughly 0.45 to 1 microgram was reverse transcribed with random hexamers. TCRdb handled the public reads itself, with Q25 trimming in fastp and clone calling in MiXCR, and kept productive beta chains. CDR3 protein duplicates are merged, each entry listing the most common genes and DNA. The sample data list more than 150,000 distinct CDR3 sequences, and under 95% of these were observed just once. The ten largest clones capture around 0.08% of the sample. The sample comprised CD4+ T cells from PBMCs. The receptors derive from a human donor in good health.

CDR3 region: CASKNTGGLYNEQFF. The CDR3 region has the DNA TGTGCCAGCAAAAACACAGGGGGCCTTTACAATGAGCAGTTCTTC. The gene calls are TRBV6-6 and TRBJ2-1; 9 nucleotides line up with TRBD1. The CDR3 is 15 residues long. The germline V gene encodes CDR1 MNHNY and CDR2 SVGAGI (reference sequence). J was trimmed by 4 bases and V by 7 bases; bases with no gene match: 8.

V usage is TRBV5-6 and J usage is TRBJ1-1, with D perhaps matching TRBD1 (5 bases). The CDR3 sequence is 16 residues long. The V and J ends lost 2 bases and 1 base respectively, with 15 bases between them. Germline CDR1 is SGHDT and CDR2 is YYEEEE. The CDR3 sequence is CASSFRAVLKNTEAFF. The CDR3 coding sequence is TGTGCCAGCAGCTTCAGGGCCGTACTTAAGAACACTGAAGCTTTCTTT.

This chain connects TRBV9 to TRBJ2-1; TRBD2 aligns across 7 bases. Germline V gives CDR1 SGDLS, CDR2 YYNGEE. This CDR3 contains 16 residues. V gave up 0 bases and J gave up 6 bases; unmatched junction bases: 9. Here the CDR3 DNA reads TGTGCCAGCAGCGTAGCTTTCCAGGGAGGGATCAATGAGCAGTTCTTC. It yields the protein CASSVAFQGGINEQFF.

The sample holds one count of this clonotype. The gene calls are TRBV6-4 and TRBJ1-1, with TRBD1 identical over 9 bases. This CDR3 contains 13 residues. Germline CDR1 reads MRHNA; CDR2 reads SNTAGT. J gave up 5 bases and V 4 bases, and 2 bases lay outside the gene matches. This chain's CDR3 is CASSGGQGTEAFF. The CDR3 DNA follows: TGTGCCAGCAGTGGGGGACAGGGAACTGAAGCTTTCTTT.

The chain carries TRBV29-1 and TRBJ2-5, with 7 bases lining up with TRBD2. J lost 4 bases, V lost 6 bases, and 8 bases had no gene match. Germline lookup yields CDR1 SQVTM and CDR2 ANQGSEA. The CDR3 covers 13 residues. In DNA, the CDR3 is TGCAGCGTGGACTTGGCGGGGGTAGAGACCCAGTACTTC. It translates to CSVDLAGVETQYF.

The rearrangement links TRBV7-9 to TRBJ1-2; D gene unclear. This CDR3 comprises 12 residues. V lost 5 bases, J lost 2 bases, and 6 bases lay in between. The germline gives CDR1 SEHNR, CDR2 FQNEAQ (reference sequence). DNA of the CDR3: TGTGCCAGCAGCCGCGAGAACTATGGCTACACCTTC. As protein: CASSRENYGYTF.

DNA for the CDR3: TGCGCCAGCAGCCAAGGAAGGGGGCTAGGACAGCCCCAGCATTTT. Protein: CASSQGRGLGQPQHF. The chain combines TRBV4-3 with TRBJ1-5; 7 nucleotides line up with TRBD1. The V gene's germline CDR1 is LGHNA and CDR2 YSLEER. V lost 1 base to trimming and J lost 7 bases; unmatched junction nucleotides: 7. The CDR3 extends over 15 amino acids.

The CDR3 DNA reads TGCGCCAGCAGCCATAACGGGTACTATGGCTACACCTTC. This codes for CASSHNGYYGYTF. J is TRBJ1-2 and V is TRBV4-3; D uncertain. The germline V and J ends were trimmed by 3 bases and 3 bases, with 8 bases remaining between them. The CDR3 is 13 amino acids. Germline CDR1 LGHNA, CDR2 YSLEER.

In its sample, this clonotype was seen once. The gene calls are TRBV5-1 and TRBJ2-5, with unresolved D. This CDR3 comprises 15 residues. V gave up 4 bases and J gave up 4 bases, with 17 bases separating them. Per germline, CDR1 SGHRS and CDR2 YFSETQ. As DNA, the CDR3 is TGCGCCAGCAGCCCAAGCTCACCTTGGGGAGAGACCCAGTACTTC. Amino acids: CASSPSSPWGETQYF.

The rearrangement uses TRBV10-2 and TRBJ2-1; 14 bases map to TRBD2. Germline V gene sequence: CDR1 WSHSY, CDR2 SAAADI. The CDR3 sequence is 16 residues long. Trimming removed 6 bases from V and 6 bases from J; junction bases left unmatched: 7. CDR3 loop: CASRTSGGASVNEQFF. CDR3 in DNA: TGCGCCAGCAGGACTAGCGGGGGGGCCTCGGTCAATGAGCAGTTCTTC.

CDR3 nucleotides: TGTGCCAGCAGCCCCGGGGGGGCCGGGGAGACCCAGTACTTC. This gives the protein CASSPGGAGETQYF. The V and J genes are TRBV7-9 and TRBJ2-5; 8 positions match TRBD2. There are 14 residues in the CDR3. Losses at the gene ends were 5 bases for V and 5 bases for J; bases not matched to a gene: 7. Germline CDR1 is SEHNR and CDR2 is FQNEAQ (reference sequence).

The CDR3 DNA is TGCGCCAGCCAACAGGGGACTGGAAACACCATATATTTT. It specifies CASQQGTGNTIYF. The gene calls are TRBV5-1 and TRBJ1-3; 7 nucleotides line up with TRBD1. The ends lost 7 bases at V and 2 bases at J; junction bases unmatched: 3. The length of the CDR3 is 13 residues. Germline loops: CDR1 SGHRS, CDR2 YFSETQ.

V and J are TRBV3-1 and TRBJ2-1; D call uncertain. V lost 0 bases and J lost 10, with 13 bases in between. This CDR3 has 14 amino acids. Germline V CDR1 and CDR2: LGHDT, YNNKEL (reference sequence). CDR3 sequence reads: CASSQDRGYSEQFF. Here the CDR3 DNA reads TGTGCCAGCAGCCAAGATCGAGGATACAGCGAGCAGTTCTTC.

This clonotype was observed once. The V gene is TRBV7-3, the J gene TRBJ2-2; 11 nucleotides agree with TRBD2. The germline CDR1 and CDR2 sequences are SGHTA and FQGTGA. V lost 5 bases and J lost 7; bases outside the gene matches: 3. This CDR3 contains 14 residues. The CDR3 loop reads CASSPGTSGGELFF. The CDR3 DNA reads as TGTGCCAGCAGCCCAGGGACTAGCGGCGGGGAGCTGTTTTTT.

The CDR3 reads CASSQGRGGAGELFF. The CDR3 DNA is TGCGCCAGCAGCCAAGGGCGGGGCGGCGCCGGGGAGCTGTTTTTT. The V call is TRBV4-3, the J call TRBJ2-2; possibly TRBD2 for D (6 bases). The CDR3 spans 15 residues. Trimming took 1 base from V and 6 from J, leaving 12 bases between them. Germline V gene lookup returns CDR1 LGHNA and CDR2 YSLEER.

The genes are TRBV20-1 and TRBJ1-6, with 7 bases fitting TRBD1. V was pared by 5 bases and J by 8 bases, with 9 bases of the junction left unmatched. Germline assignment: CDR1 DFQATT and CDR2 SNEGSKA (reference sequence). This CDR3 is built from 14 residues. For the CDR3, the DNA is TGCAGTGCTCCAGGTGAACAGGGGCATTCACCCCTCCACTTT. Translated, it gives CSAPGEQGHSPLHF.

Here the CDR3 reads CSAGREGQPQHF. CDR3 bases: TGCAGTGCAGGCAGGGAAGGTCAGCCCCAGCATTTT. The gene calls are TRBV20-1 and TRBJ1-5, with D possibly being TRBD1 (5 bases). Germline CDR1 is DFQATT and CDR2 is SNEGSKA (reference sequence). This CDR3 is built from 12 residues. Trimming removed 6 bases from V and 6 bases from J, with 12 bases in between.

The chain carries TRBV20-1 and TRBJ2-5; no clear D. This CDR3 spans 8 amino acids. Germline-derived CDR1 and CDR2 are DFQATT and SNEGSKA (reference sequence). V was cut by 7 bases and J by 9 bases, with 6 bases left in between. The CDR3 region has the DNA TGCAGTGTTGGCCCCCAGTACTTC. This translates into CSVGPQYF.

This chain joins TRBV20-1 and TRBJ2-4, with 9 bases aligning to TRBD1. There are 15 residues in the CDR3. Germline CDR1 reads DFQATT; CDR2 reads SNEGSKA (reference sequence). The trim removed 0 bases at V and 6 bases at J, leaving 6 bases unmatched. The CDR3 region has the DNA TGCAGTGCTAGAGATCTGGGGACAGGGCGAAACATTCAGTACTTC. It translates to CSARDLGTGRNIQYF.

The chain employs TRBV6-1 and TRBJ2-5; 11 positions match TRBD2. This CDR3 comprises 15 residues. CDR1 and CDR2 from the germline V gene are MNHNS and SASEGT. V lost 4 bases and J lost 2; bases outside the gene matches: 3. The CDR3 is CASSARLAGQETQYF. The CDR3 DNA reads TGTGCCAGCAGTGCTCGACTAGCGGGGCAAGAGACCCAGTACTTC.

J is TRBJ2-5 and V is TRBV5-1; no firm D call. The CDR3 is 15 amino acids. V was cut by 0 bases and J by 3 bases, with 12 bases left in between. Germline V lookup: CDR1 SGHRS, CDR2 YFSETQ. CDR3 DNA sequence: TGCGCCAGCAGCTTGGCCGGAACAGCCGAAGAGACCCAGTACTTC. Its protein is CASSLAGTAEETQYF.

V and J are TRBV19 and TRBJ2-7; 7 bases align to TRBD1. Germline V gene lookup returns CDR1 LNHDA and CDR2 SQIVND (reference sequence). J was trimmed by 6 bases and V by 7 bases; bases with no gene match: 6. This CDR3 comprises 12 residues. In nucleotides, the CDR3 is TGTGCCAGTAAACAGGGGTCGGGCGAGCAGTACTTC. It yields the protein CASKQGSGEQYF.

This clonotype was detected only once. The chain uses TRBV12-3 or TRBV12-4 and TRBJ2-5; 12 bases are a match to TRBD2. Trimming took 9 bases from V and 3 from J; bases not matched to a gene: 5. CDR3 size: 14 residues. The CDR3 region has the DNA TGTGCCAGTCATCCTAGCGGGGGGGAAGAGACCCAGTACTTC. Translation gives CASHPSGGEETQYF.

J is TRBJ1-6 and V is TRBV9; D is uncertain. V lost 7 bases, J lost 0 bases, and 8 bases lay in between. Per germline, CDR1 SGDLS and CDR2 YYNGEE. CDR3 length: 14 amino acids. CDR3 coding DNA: TGTGCCAGCGCGGGAAGCTCCTATAATTCACCCCTCCACTTT. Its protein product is CASAGSSYNSPLHF.

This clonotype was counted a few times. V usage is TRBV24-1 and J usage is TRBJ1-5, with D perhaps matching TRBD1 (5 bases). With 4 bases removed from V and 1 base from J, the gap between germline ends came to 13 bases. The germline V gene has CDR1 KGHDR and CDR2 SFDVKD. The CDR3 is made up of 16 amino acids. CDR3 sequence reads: CATSDASWDSNQPQHF. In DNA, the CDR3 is TGTGCCACCAGTGACGCCTCATGGGACAGCAATCAGCCCCAGCATTTT.

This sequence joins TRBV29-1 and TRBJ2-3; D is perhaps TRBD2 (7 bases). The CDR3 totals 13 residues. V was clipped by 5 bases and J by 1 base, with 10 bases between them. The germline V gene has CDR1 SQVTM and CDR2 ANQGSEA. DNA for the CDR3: TGCAGCGTTCTAGGGGGGGGCACAGATACGCAGTATTTT. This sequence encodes CSVLGGGTDTQYF.

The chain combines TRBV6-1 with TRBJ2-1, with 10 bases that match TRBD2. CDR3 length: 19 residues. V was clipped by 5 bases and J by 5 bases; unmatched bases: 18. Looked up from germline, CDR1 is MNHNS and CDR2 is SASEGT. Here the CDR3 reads CASSPAGSGRAQMNNEQFF. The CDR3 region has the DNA TGTGCCAGCAGTCCCGCTGGGAGCGGGAGGGCCCAGATGAACAATGAGCAGTTCTTC.

The CDR3 reads CSASRPYYEQYF. As DNA, the CDR3 is TGCAGTGCTAGTCGGCCCTACTACGAGCAGTACTTC. The V gene is TRBV20-1, the J gene TRBJ2-7; D not resolved. V lost 3 bases to trimming and J lost 3 bases, with 9 bases between them. CDR3 length: 12 residues. Germline V CDR1 and CDR2: DFQATT, SNEGSKA (reference sequence).